The table lists the clone carrying this T cell receptor (beta chain) with a few counts. Antigen specificity is unknown. The study, taken as a whole, reports: Tumor memory CD4+ T cell TCR gene usage clustered with blood and lymph node memory CD4+ cells and lymph node naive CD4+ cells. The larger-cohort validation was restricted to a single TCR beta V-J rearrangement rather than whole repertoires. Greatest tumor Treg TCR overlap was with tumor naive CD4+ cells.

After constant-region reverse-primer amplification, full-length variable regions underwent semi-nested PCR with Nested Universal Primer A. TCRdb itself ran the 5' RACE reads through MiXCR, one entry per CDR3 protein. The sample has over 40,000 distinct CDR3 sequences; 22% are singletons. The V gene's germline CDR1 is LNHDA and CDR2 SQIVND (reference sequence). Trimming cost V 0 bases and J 0 bases, with 9 bases left between them. The length of the CDR3 is 16 residues. Cells sorted as Tregs were CD4+, CD25+ and CD127-/low. The source is a female donor with breast cancer. The chain is built from TRBV19 and TRBJ1-5; D ambiguous. The sample consisted of Tregs sorted from a lymph node. The CDR3 DNA reads as TGTGCCAGTAGTATAGATCGGGCAGCTAGCAATCAGCCCCAGCATTTT. As protein: CASSIDRAASNQPQHF.